This TCR beta chain was sequenced for a study of shared clonotypes between healthy human individuals. Sequenced by immunoSEQ multiplex PCR; TCRdb stores in-frame clones only, minus some. The sample lists almost 700,000 clones; about 91% were seen once. CD45RO-negative, CCR7-selected cells formed the naive CD8 fraction, which excluded terminally differentiated effector memory CD45RA+ cells. The CDR3 sequence is 15 residues long. This clone was detected only once. The TCR comes from a man aged 30 to 45 in good health. The chain combines TRBV1 with TRBJ2-2; the table's TRBD1 call for D was not verified on the DNA. TRBV1 is assigned pseudogene status. Material for sequencing was naive CD8+ T cells sorted from blood. The CDR3 region is CASSQGPINTGELFF. Written as DNA, the CDR3 is TGCGCCAGCAGCCAGGGGCCCATTAACACCGGGGAGCTGTTTTTT.